One T cell receptor beta chain is described in this entry. Its specificity is unknown. V was clipped by 2 bases and J by 5 bases; unmatched bases: 10. CDR3 length: 17 residues. Germline loops: CDR1 MGHRA, CDR2 YSYEKL. This entry belongs to a study of T cells in localized non-small cell lung cancer. General study findings and limits: Owing to sequencing of a solitary tumor region, heterogeneity cannot be discounted. Greater blood T cell density accompanied longer overall survival. Adjacent lung was found to contain a median about 55 of the top 100 tumor clones. The greatest T cell clonality was found in uninvolved adjacent lung (higher than in tumor).

The repertoire was sequenced with immunoSEQ multiplex PCR; TCRdb's copy has only in-frame clones and lacks some. This table holds some 41,000 clones, about 83% found once. The sequence was obtained from a man aged 40 to 70 with stage II lung adenocarcinoma. The source was PBMCs, collected before any cancer treatment. The V and J genes are TRBV4-1 and TRBJ2-7, with 12 bases that match TRBD2. CDR3 sequence (DNA): TGCGCCAGCAGCCAAACCGTTCTAGCGGGAGGGGTACACGAGCAGTACTTC. Translation: CASSQTVLAGGVHEQYF.